This record concerns one T cell receptor beta chain sequence. The source of the sample is a study of CD8 T cells in Susac syndrome. Peripheral blood CD8+ and CD4+ T cells were profiled by TCR beta sequencing. V lost 1 base, J lost 0 bases, and 14 bases stayed unmatched. Germline lookup yields CDR1 LNHNV and CDR2 YYDKDF (reference sequence). The CDR3 contains 20 residues. Random hexamers served to reverse transcribe about 0.45 to 1 ug RNA. TCR beta CDR3 was amplified by immunoSEQ covering 54 Vbeta and 13 Jbeta. TCRdb re-called the immunoSEQ multiplex PCR reads through MiXCR, storing one row per CDR3 protein. The table has roughly 400,000 distinct CDR3 sequences, around 85% seen once; the top ten hold approximately 0.11%.

The origin of this receptor is a human donor with multiple sclerosis. The genes are TRBV15 and TRBJ2-1; 8 nucleotides line up with TRBD1. Material: CD8+ T cells from PBMCs. CDR3 bases: TGTGCCACCAGCAGAGTACGGACAGGGTTCCCATCGAGCTCCTACAATGAGCAGTTCTTC. Encoded protein: CATSRVRTGFPSSSYNEQFF. The full variable domain, in which reference TRBV15 and TRBJ2-1 provide the parts outside the CDR3, is DAMVIQNPRYQVTQFGKPVTLSCSQTLNHNVMYWYQQKSSQAPKLLFHYYDKDFNNEADTPDNFQSRRPNTSFCFLDIRSPGLGDTAMYLCATSRVRTGFPSSSYNEQFFGPGTRLTVL.